Included here is one T cell receptor beta chain sequence, with context. Original methodology: It was from reference gene primer amplification that nucleated cell counts were estimated. Data came from immunoSEQ multiplex PCR; TCRdb stores just in-frame clones and leaves some out. V, J and clone size reflect that table, while D and trimming were determined from the DNA. In the table there are about 210,000 clones, 80% to 90% of which are singletons. This sample was included in a study of blood T cell repertoires in COVID-19. On the study more broadly: Some COVID-19 samples were acute and others convalescent; all came from the United States, Italy and Spain. Sample material is recorded as cDNA or gDNA derived from T cells, B-cell-depleted T cells, or PBMCs.

Patients at the Seattle site were enrolled during active infection and followed longitudinally. V lost 4 bases, J lost 5 bases, and 8 bases stayed unmatched. CDR3 size: 15 residues. In germline, CDR1 is SGHTS, CDR2 YDEGEE. Material: peripheral blood. The gene calls are TRBV5-8 and TRBJ2-5; 10 bases align to TRBD1. This sequence originates from a woman older than 75 with COVID-19, enrolled during active disease. Here the CDR3 reads CASSGGTGVGETQYF. The DNA for the CDR3 is TGTGCCAGCAGCGGCGGGACAGGGGTAGGGGAGACCCAGTACTTC. The full variable domain, rest sourced from reference TRBV5-8 and TRBJ2-5, is EAGVTQSPTHLIKTRGQQATLRCSPISGHTSVYWYQQALGLGLQFLLWYDEGEERNRGNFPPRFSGRQFPNYSSELNVNALELEDSALYLCASSGGTGVGETQYFGPGTRLLVL.